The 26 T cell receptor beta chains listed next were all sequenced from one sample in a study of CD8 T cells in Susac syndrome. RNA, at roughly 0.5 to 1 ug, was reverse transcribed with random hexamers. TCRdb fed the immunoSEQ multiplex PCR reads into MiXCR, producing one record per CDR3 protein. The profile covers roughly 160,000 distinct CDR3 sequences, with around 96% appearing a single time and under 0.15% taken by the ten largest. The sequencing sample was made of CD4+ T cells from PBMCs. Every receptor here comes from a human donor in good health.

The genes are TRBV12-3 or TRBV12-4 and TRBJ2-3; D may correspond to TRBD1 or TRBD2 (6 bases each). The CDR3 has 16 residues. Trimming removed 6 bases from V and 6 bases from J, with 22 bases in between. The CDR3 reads CASRLALTGKGDTQYF. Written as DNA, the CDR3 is TGTGCCAGCAGACTAGCATTGACAGGCAAGGGGGATACGCAGTATTTT.

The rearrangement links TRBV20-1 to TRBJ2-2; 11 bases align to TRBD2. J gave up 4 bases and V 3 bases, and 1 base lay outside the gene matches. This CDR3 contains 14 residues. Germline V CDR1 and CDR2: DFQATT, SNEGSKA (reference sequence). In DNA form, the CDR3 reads TGCAGTGCTAGCGGACTAGCGGGCACCGGGGAGCTGTTTTTT. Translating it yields CSASGLAGTGELFF.

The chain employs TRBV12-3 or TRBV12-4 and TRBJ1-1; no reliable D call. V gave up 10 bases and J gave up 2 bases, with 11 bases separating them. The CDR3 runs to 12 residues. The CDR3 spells CATCLGNTEAFF. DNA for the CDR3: TGTGCCACATGCTTAGGAAACACTGAAGCTTTCTTT.

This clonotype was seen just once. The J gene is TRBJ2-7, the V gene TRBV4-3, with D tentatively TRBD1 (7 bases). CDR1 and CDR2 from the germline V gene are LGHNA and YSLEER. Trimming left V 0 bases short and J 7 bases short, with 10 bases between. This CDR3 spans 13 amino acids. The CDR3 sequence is CASSQDQGGEQYF. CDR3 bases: TGCGCCAGCAGCCAAGACCAGGGGGGTGAGCAGTACTTC.

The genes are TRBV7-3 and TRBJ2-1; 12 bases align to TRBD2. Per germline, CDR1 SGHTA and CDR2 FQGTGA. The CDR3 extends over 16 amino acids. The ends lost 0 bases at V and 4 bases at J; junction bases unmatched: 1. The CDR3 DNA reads TGTGCCAGCAGCTTAACACTAGCGGGGGGATACAATGAGCAGTTCTTC. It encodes CASSLTLAGGYNEQFF.

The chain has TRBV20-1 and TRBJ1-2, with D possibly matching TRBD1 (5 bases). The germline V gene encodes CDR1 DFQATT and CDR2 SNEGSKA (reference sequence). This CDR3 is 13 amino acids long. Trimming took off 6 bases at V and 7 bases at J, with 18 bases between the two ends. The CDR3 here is CSAPDTARGGYTF. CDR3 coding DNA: TGCAGTGCCCCTGACACAGCGAGGGGTGGCTACACCTTC.

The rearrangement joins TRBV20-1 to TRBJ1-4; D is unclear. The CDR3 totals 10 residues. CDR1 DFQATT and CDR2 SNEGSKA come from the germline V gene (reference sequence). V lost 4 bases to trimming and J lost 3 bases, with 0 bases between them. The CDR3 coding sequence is TGCAGTGCTACTAATGAAAAACTGTTTTTT. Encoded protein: CSATNEKLFF.

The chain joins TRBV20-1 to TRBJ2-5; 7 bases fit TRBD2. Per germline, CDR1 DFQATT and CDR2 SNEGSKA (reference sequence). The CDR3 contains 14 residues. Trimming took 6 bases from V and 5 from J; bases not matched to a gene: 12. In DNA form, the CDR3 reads TGCAGTGCCAGACTGGCGGGGGTCAGGGAGACCCAGTACTTC. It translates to CSARLAGVRETQYF.

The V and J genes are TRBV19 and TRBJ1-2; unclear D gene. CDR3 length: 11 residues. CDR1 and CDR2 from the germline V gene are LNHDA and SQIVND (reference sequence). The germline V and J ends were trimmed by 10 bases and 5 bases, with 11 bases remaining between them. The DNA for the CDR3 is TGTGCCAACGGACGTGATTATGGCTACACCTTC. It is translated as CANGRDYGYTF.

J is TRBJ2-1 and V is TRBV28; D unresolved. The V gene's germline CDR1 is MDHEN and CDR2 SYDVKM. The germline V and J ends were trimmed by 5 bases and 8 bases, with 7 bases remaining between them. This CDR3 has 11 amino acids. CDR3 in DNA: TGTGCCAGCAGTCCCATGGATGAGCAGTTCTTC. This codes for CASSPMDEQFF.

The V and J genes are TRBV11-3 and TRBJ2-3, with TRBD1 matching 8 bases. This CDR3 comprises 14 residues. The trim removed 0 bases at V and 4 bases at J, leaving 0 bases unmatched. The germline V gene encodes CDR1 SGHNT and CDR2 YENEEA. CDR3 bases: TGTGCCAGCAGCTTAGAACAGGGGGCAGATACGCAGTATTTT. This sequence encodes CASSLEQGADTQYF.

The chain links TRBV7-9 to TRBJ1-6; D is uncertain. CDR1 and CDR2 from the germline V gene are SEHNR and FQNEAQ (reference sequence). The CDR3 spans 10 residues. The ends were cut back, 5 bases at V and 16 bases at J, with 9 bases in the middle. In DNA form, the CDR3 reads TGTGCCAGCAGCCAATATGAGCTCCACTTT. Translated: CASSQYELHF.

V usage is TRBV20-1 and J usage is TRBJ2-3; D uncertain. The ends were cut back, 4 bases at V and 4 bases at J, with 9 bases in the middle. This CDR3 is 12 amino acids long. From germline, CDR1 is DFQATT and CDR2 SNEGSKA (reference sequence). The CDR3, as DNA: TGCAGTGCTACCGCCGCGGCAGATACGCAGTATTTT. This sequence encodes CSATAAADTQYF.

The CDR3 nucleotides are TGTGCCACCAGCTCCTGGGACAGGGAACAGCCCCAGCATTTT. Translated, it gives CATSSWDREQPQHF. This chain connects TRBV15 to TRBJ1-5; 9 positions agree with TRBD1. V lost 5 bases, J lost 7 bases, and 6 bases stayed unmatched. Germline V gene data show CDR1 as LNHNV and CDR2 as YYDKDF (reference sequence). The CDR3 sequence is 14 residues long.

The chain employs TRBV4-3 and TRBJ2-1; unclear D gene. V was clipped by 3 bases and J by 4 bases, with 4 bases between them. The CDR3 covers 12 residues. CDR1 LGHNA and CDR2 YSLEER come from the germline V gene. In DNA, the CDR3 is TGCGCCAGCAGCCAGCATTACAATGAGCAGTTCTTC. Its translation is CASSQHYNEQFF.

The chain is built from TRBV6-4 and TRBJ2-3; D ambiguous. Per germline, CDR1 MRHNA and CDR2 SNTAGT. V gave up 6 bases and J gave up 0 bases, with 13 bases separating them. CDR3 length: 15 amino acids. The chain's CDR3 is CASSPHRVSTDTQYF. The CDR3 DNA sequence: TGTGCCAGCAGCCCCCACCGGGTTAGCACAGATACGCAGTATTTT.

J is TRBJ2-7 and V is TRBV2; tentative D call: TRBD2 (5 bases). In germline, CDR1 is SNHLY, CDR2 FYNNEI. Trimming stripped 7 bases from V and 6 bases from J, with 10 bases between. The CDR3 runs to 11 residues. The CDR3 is CASIRESEQYF. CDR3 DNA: TGTGCCAGCATTCGGGAAAGCGAGCAGTACTTC.

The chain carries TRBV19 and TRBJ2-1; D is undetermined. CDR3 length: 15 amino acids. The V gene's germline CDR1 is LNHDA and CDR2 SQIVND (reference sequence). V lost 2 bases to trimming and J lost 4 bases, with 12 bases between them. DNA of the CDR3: TGTGCCAGTAGTATAACTCGGCAGTCGTACAATGAGCAGTTCTTC. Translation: CASSITRQSYNEQFF. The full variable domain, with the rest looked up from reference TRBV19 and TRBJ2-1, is DGGITQSPKYLFRKEGQNVTLSCEQNLNHDAMYWYRQDPGQGLRLIYYSQIVNDFQKGDIAEGYSVSREKKESFPLTVTSAQKNPTAFYLCASSITRQSYNEQFFGPGTRLTVL.

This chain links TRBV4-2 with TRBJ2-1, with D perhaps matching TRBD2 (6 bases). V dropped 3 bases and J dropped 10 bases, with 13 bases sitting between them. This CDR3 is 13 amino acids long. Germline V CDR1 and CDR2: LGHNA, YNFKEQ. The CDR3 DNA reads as TGTGCCAGCAGCCATGAGACCAGCGGGGAGCAGTTCTTC. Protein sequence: CASSHETSGEQFF.

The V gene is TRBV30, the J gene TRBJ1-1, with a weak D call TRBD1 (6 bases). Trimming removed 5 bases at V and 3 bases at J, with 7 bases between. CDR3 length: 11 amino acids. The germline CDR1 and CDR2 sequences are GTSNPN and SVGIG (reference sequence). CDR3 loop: CAWGQYTEAFF. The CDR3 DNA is TGTGCCTGGGGACAGTACACTGAAGCTTTCTTT.

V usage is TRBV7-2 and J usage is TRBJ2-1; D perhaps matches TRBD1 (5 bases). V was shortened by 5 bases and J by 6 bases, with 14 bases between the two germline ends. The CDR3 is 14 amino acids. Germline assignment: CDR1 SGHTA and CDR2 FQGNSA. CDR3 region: CASSASHRPNEQFF. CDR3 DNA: TGTGCCAGCAGCGCAAGCCACAGGCCCAATGAGCAGTTCTTC.

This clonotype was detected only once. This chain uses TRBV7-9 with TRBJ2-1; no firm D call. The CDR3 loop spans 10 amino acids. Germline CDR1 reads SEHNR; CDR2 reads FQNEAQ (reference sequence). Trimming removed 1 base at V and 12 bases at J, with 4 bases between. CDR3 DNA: TGTGCCAGCAGCTTAGATATGCAGTTCTTC. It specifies CASSLDMQFF.

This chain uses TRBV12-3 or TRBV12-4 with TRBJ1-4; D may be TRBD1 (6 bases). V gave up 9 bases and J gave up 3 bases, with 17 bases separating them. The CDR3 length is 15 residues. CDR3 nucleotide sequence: TGTGCCAGTCGCCCAGGGGCTCTCCCTAATGAAAAACTGTTTTTT. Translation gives CASRPGALPNEKLFF.

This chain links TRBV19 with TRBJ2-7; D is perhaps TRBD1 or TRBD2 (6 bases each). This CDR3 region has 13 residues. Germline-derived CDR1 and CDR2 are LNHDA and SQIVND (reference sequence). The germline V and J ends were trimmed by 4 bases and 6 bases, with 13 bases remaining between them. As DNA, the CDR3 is TGTGCCAGTAGTACGGAGGGGGGACGCGAGCAGTACTTC. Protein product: CASSTEGGREQYF. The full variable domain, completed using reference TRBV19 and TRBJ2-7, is DGGITQSPKYLFRKEGQNVTLSCEQNLNHDAMYWYRQDPGQGLRLIYYSQIVNDFQKGDIAEGYSVSREKKESFPLTVTSAQKNPTAFYLCASSTEGGREQYFGPGTRLTVT.

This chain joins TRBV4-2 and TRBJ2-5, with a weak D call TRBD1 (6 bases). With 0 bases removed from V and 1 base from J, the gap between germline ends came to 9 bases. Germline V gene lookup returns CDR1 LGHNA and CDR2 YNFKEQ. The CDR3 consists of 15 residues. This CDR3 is CASSQDPQGQETQYF. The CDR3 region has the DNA TGTGCCAGCAGCCAAGACCCACAGGGCCAAGAGACCCAGTACTTC.

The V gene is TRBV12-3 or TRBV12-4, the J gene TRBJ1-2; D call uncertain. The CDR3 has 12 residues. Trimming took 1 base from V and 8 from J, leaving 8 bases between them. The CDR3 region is CASSLDVGGYTF. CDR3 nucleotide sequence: TGTGCCAGCAGTTTAGACGTCGGGGGCTACACCTTC.